Listed below are T cell receptor beta chains from one sample, sequenced in a study of cytomegalovirus exposure and HLA in healthy donors. This table comes from immunoSEQ multiplex PCR, and its TCRdb copy is limited to in-frame clones, with some not included. This table has around 92,000 clones, roughly four fifths appearing once. The sequencing sample was made of PBMCs. The receptors shown here come from a female donor in good health and CMV-seropositive. Each CDR3 is given with its conserved first and last residue. Each record gives: D gene, clone size, J gene, V gene, CDR3 protein, CDR3 DNA. A D gene is named only where the DNA matches it firmly. For some rows the clone size is stated as once, few or many, or as a class when expanded; others skip it.

>TRBD1|.|TRBJ2-7|TRBV27
CASSLSPGTAYEQYF
TGTGCCAGCAGTTTATCCCCCGGGACAGCCTACGAGCAGTACTTC
>.|once|TRBJ1-1|TRBV11-1
CASSLGGQLNTEAFF
TGTGCCAGCAGCTTAGGCGGGCAGTTGAACACTGAAGCTTTCTTT
>TRBD2|few|TRBJ2-7|TRBV11-1
CASSLYGSGRYEQYF
TGTGCCAGCAGCTTATATGGTAGCGGGCGATACGAGCAGTACTTC
>TRBD2|.|TRBJ2-1|TRBV5-1
CASSLAVRLAGARSYNEQFF
TGCGCCAGCAGCTTGGCCGTGCGGCTAGCGGGAGCTCGATCCTACAATGAGCAGTTCTTC
>TRBD1|.|TRBJ1-6|TRBV7-9
CASERTGSSPLHF
TGTGCCAGCGAAAGGACAGGGAGTTCACCCCTCCACTTT
>TRBD1|.|TRBJ1-2|TRBV28
CASRKPGTGFGGNYGYTF
TGTGCCAGCAGAAAACCCGGGACAGGGTTTGGAGGGAACTATGGCTACACCTTC
>.|.|TRBJ2-3|TRBV18
CASSIAKDTQYF
TGTGCCAGCTCCATAGCTAAAGATACGCAGTATTTT
>TRBD1|few|TRBJ1-4|TRBV19
CASSGTGLEKLFF
TGTGCCAGTAGCGGGACAGGGTTGGAAAAACTGTTTTTT
>.|.|TRBJ2-1|TRBV4-1
CASSQDAYSNEQFF
TGCGCCAGCAGCCAAGATGCCTACAGCAATGAGCAGTTCTTC
>.|.|TRBJ1-5|TRBV27
CASRDTGMLNQPQHF
TGTGCCAGCAGGGATACCGGGATGTTAAATCAGCCCCAGCATTTT
>.|.|TRBJ1-6|TRBV5-6
CASSPGRGDNSPLHF
TGTGCCAGCAGCCCAGGGAGGGGGGATAATTCACCCCTCCACTTT
>.|.|TRBJ2-7|TRBV5-6
CASSLGESSYEQYF
TGTGCCAGCAGCTTAGGAGAGAGCTCCTACGAGCAGTACTTC
>.|.|TRBJ2-2|TRBV2
CASRQGGAGELFF
TGTGCCAGCCGGCAGGGGGGTGCCGGGGAGCTGTTTTTT
>TRBD2|.|TRBJ2-3|TRBV5-6
CASSLVLAGGDTQYF
TGTGCCAGCAGCTTGGTTCTAGCGGGAGGAGATACGCAGTATTTT
>TRBD1|.|TRBJ1-5|TRBV2
CASSRRTGDNQPQHF
TGTGCCAGCAGTCGCCGGACAGGGGATAATCAGCCCCAGCATTTT
>.|.|TRBJ2-7|TRBV5-4
CASSAGQLSEQYF
TGTGCCAGCAGCGCCGGACAGCTGAGCGAGCAGTACTTC
>TRBD2|.|TRBJ2-1|TRBV11-2
CASSPGTSGSEGANEQFF
TGTGCCAGCAGCCCCGGGACTAGCGGGAGTGAGGGGGCCAATGAGCAGTTCTTC
>.|once|TRBJ2-5|TRBV7-6
CASSPRGLRQETQYF
TGTGCCAGCAGCCCTAGAGGTCTGCGGCAAGAGACCCAGTACTTC
>.|.|TRBJ1-5|TRBV10-3
CAISEGGVEFQHF
TGTGCCATCAGTGAGGGGGGGGTGGAGTTTCAGCATTTT
>.|once|TRBJ2-1|TRBV27
CASSWGVPAYYNEQFF
TGTGCCAGCAGTTGGGGGGTCCCGGCCTACTACAATGAGCAGTTCTTC
>TRBD2|.|TRBJ2-2|TRBV6-1
CASSALAANTGELFF
TGTGCCAGCAGTGCCCTAGCGGCTAACACCGGGGAGCTGTTTTTT
>TRBD2|.|TRBJ2-1|TRBV28
CASLEGLAGPYNEQFF
TGTGCCAGCCTTGAGGGACTAGCGGGACCCTACAATGAGCAGTTCTTC
>.|.|TRBJ1-2|TRBV27
CASSFISRGANYGYTF
TGTGCCAGCAGTTTTATCTCGCGCGGAGCTAACTATGGCTACACCTTC
>TRBD2|.|TRBJ2-1|TRBV2
CASSEALLAGVRDEQFF
TGTGCCAGCAGTGAAGCGCTGCTAGCGGGAGTGCGAGATGAGCAGTTCTTC